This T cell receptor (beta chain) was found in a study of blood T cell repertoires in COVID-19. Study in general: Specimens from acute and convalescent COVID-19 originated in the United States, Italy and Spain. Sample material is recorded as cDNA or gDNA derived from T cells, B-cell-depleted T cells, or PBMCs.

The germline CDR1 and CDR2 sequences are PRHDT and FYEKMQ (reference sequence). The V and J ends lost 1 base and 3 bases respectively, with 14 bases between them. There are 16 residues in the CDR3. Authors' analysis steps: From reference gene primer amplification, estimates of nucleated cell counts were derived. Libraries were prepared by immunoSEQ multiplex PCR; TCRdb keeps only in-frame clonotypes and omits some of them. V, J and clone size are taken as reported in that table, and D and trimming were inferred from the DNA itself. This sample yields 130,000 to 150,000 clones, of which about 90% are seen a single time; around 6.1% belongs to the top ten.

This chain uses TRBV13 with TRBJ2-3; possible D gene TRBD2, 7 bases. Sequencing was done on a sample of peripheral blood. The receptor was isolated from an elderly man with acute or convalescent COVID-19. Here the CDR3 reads CASSLEGGAGTDTQYF. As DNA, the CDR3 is TGTGCCAGCAGCTTAGAGGGGGGGGCTGGGACAGATACGCAGTATTTT.